The next 29 T cell receptor beta chains were all read from a single sample in a study of tumor and adjacent non-tumor tissue in lung cancer (dated by TCRdb to between 2018 and 2020). Library preparation used multiplex PCR. TCRdb lists the instrument as Illumina HiSeq 2500. TCRbeta libraries were constructed through three rounds of nested PCR with primers (Table S4) according to protocols modified from ARM-PCR. TCRdb took the public reads, trimmed them with fastp at Q25, ran MiXCR for clone calling and kept in-frame beta chains. Merged by CDR3 protein, the rows form single entries marked with the most common genes and DNA. Across this sample there are more than 85,000 distinct CDR3 sequences, with over 75% seen only once. 22% of the sample goes to the ten largest clones. RNA was extracted from bulk unsorted tissue and checked for quality with a NanoDrop ND-1000 and an Agilent 2100. The sequenced sample consisted of lung tumor tissue. These receptors originate from a man aged 70-80 years with non-small cell lung cancer.

On this clonotype itself: One junction end does not reproduce the germline sequence, and a read error may be involved. This sequence joins TRBV6-5 and TRBJ1-5, with 8 bases fitting TRBD1. The V gene's germline CDR1 is MNHEY and CDR2 SVGAGI. There are 14 residues in the CDR3. The CDR3 DNA sequence: TGTTCCAGTAGTTTGACAGGGGGCAATCAGCCCCAGCATTTT. Translation: CSSSLTGGNQPQHF.

This chain joins TRBV10-2 and TRBJ2-7; D possibly corresponds to TRBD2 (6 bases). This CDR3 is built from 17 residues. Trimming pared 0 bases from V and 4 bases from J, leaving 19 bases between. CDR1 WSHSY and CDR2 SAAADI come from the germline V gene. This CDR3 is CASSESIWRDHSYEQYF. CDR3 in DNA: TGCGCCAGCAGTGAGTCGATTTGGCGGGACCACTCATACGAGCAGTACTTC.

The chain is built from TRBV5-4 and TRBJ2-1; TRBD1 is a possible D gene (6 bases). From germline, CDR1 is SGHNT and CDR2 YYREEE (reference sequence). This CDR3 region has 15 residues. Between the trimmed V and J ends, which lost 5 bases and 7 bases, there was a span of 19 bases. For the CDR3, the DNA is TGTGCCAGCAGTTTTGGGGGCAGGGTGATGAATGAGCAGTTCTTC. It codes for CASSFGGRVMNEQFF.

Turning to this clonotype: The junction does not match germline at one end; this may be a read error. The J gene is TRBJ1-2, the V gene TRBV11-2; 8 bases fit TRBD1. Germline CDR1 reads SGHAT; CDR2 reads FQNNGV. This CDR3 region has 14 residues. CDR3 nucleotide sequence: TGTGCCAGTAGCCCTACAGGGGGTACCTATTGCTACACCTTC. Translated: CASSPTGGTYCYTF.

Turning to this clonotype: One junction end does not reproduce the germline sequence, and a read error may be involved. The chain combines TRBV28 with TRBJ1-6; maybe TRBD1 (6 bases). The CDR3 covers 12 residues. Per germline, CDR1 MDHEN and CDR2 SYDVKM. CDR3 amino acids: CTSGEGDSPLHF. CDR3 nucleotide sequence: TGTACCAGCGGTGAGGGGGACTCACCCCTCCACTTT.

Notes on this clonotype: Just one base apart from a much larger clone, this may be a read error. CDR3 nucleotide sequence: TGCAGTGCCCGTGGACAGGGGCAGGGAGATACGAAGTATTTT. This encodes CSARGQGQGDTKYF. The V and J genes are TRBV20-1 and TRBJ2-3; 9 bases fit TRBD1. Germline CDR1 DFQATT, CDR2 SNEGSKA (reference sequence). The CDR3 has 14 amino acids.

To note about this clonotype: Since the CDR3 does not end with the conserved phenylalanine or tryptophan, this likely comes from a read error. It is unclear where the CDR3 begins or ends on the DNA, so no DNA is shown, and the CDR3 is as TCRdb lists it. The rearrangement uses TRBV6-5 and TRBJ2-1; whether TRBD2, the table's D call, matches the DNA was not checked. CDR1 is MNHEY and CDR2 is SVGAGI in the germline V gene. The CDR3 numbers 14 amino acids, ends counted. This CDR3 reads CATFSSGAGFEQFL.

Worth noting for this clonotype: Germline and junction disagree at one end, which may indicate a read error. The chain employs TRBV6-6 and TRBJ1-1; no clear D. The CDR3 has 14 amino acids. The germline V gene has CDR1 MNHNY and CDR2 SVGAGI (reference sequence). For the CDR3, the DNA is TGTGCCAGCACTTACACGTACAGAGAGACTGAAGCTTTCTTT. Encoded protein: CASTYTYRETEAFF.

The genes are TRBV6-2 or TRBV6-3 and TRBJ2-1, with D unresolved. The CDR3 runs to 15 residues. Trimming left V 5 bases short and J 10 bases short, with 21 bases between. CDR1 is MNHEY, CDR2 SVGEGT, per germline. The CDR3 DNA reads as TGTGCCAGCAGTCCGGAAGTAGGCAATACCAACGAGCAGTTCTTC. Its translation: CASSPEVGNTNEQFF.

The J gene is TRBJ1-4, the V gene TRBV11-2; D not resolved. CDR1 is SGHAT, CDR2 FQNNGV, per germline. CDR3 length: 13 residues. In DNA, the CDR3 is TGTGCTAGGAGCTTAGTCAGAAGAGGAAAACTGTTTTTT. Its translation is CARSLVRRGKLFF.

About this clonotype: A much larger clone differs from this one at a single base, so this may be a read error. The gene calls are TRBV5-1 and TRBJ1-2, with 10 positions matching TRBD1. V gave up 3 bases and J gave up 10 bases; unmatched junction bases: 9. The CDR3 covers 14 residues. Germline CDR1 is SGHRS and CDR2 is YFSETQ. This CDR3 is CASSSYGTGDAYTF. The CDR3, as DNA: TGCGCCAGCAGCTCATACGGGACAGGGGACGCCTACACCTTC.

Comments on this clonotype: The conserved closing phenylalanine or tryptophan is absent in this CDR3, likely reflecting a read error. The V and J genes are TRBV6-1 and TRBJ2-3, with D perhaps being TRBD1 or TRBD2 (5 bases each). The germline V gene encodes CDR1 MNHNS and CDR2 SASEGT. The CDR3 spans 14 residues. The CDR3 DNA reads as TGTGCCAGTAGGGACGGGGCTGGCACAGTTACGCAGTATTAT. This codes for CASRDGAGTVTQYY.

As to this clonotype: The conserved closing phenylalanine or tryptophan is absent in this CDR3, likely reflecting a read error. It is unclear where the CDR3 begins or ends on the DNA, so no DNA is shown, and the CDR3 is as TCRdb lists it. The chain uses TRBV6-1 and TRBJ1-1. The V gene's germline CDR1 is MNHNS and CDR2 SASEGT. Termini included, the CDR3 measures 15 amino acids. The CDR3 here is CASSERRNLHTEGFS.

As regards this clonotype: A read error may produce the germline difference seen at one junction end. This chain connects TRBV6-1 to TRBJ1-3; 7 bases are shared with TRBD1. Germline V gives CDR1 MNHNS, CDR2 SASEGT. CDR3 length: 15 residues. CDR3 DNA: TGTGCCATCAGTGACCTGACAGGGATAAGAAACACCATATTTTTT. Amino acid sequence: CAISDLTGIRNTIFF.

Worth noting for this clonotype: Given the absence of the conserved phenylalanine or tryptophan at the CDR3 end, a read error is likely. The J gene is TRBJ2-5, the V gene TRBV10-3; 10 bases fit TRBD1. Germline V gives CDR1 ENHRY, CDR2 SYGVKD. CDR3 length: 15 residues. The CDR3 region is CTISSTGGAEETQYS. CDR3 nucleotides: TGTACCATCAGTTCGACAGGGGGCGCGGAAGAGACCCAGTACTCC.

The chain links TRBV20-1 to TRBJ2-1; 9 nucleotides line up with TRBD2. This CDR3 is built from 13 residues. V dropped 6 bases and J dropped 10; count of bases not matched to a gene: 10. Germline V gene data show CDR1 as DFQATT and CDR2 as SNEGSKA (reference sequence). CDR3: CSATGLASKEQFF. CDR3 bases: TGCAGTGCAACGGGACTAGCTTCCAAAGAGCAGTTCTTC.

The chain is built from TRBV20-1 and TRBJ1-3; weak D call: TRBD1 (6 bases). Germline V gives CDR1 DFQATT, CDR2 SNEGSKA (reference sequence). This CDR3 region has 16 residues. V was clipped by 0 bases and J by 6 bases, with 18 bases between them. The chain's CDR3 is CSARDMIAGEKNTIYF. The CDR3 nucleotides read TGCAGTGCTAGAGATATGATAGCAGGGGAGAAAAACACCATATATTTT.

This clonotype was seen many times. V is TRBV6-1 and J is TRBJ2-1, with 16 bases aligning to TRBD2. This CDR3 comprises 19 residues. V was clipped by 2 bases and J by 7 bases; unmatched bases: 11. In germline, CDR1 is MNHNS, CDR2 SASEGT. The CDR3 loop is CASSEIGTSGRGVRNEQFF. CDR3 nucleotide sequence: TGTGCCAGCAGTGAAATTGGGACTAGCGGGAGGGGGGTGAGGAATGAGCAGTTCTTC.

Worth noting for this clonotype: Lacking the conserved final phenylalanine or tryptophan, this CDR3 likely reflects a read error. V is TRBV28 and J is TRBJ1-2; no definite D call. The CDR3 is 14 amino acids. CDR1 MDHEN and CDR2 SYDVKM come from the germline V gene. This CDR3 is CASRLVGRTYDYTL. The CDR3 DNA reads TGTGCCAGCAGATTGGTCGGCAGAACCTATGACTACACCCTC.

Comment on this clonotype: Mismatch with germline at one junction end may stem from a read error. The chain is built from TRBV4-3 and TRBJ1-5, with 8 bases that match TRBD1. Per the germline V gene, CDR1 is LGHNA and CDR2 is YSLEER. This CDR3 has 14 residues. CDR3 sequence reads: CASSSRTGNESQHF. The CDR3 DNA is TGCGCTAGCTCCAGTAGGACAGGGAACGAATCCCAACATTTT.

This clonotype was detected only a few times. A much larger clonotype is one base distant, so this may be a read error. The rearrangement uses TRBV6-6 and TRBJ2-7, with D perhaps TRBD2 (5 bases). The V gene's germline CDR1 is MNHNY and CDR2 SVGAGI (reference sequence). The CDR3 totals 11 residues. V lost 10 bases and J lost 7, with 14 bases in between. For the CDR3, the DNA is TGTGCCACCTCGGGGAATGGAGAGCAGTACTTC. Residues: CATSGNGEQYF.

To note about this clonotype: Lacking the conserved final phenylalanine or tryptophan, this CDR3 likely reflects a read error. The chain couples TRBV6-2 or TRBV6-3 to TRBJ2-1; 8 bases align to TRBD2. V was pared by 5 bases and J by 6 bases, with 9 bases of the junction left unmatched. Germline lookup yields CDR1 MNHEY and CDR2 SVGEGT. The CDR3 totals 15 residues. The CDR3 sequence: CASSPGLGSTNEQFY. CDR3 DNA sequence: TGTGCCAGCAGTCCGGGACTAGGTAGTACCAATGAGCAGTTCTAC.

As regards this clonotype: One junction end does not reproduce the germline sequence, and a read error may be involved. This sequence joins TRBV4-3 and TRBJ1-2; no definite D call. Germline V lookup: CDR1 LGHNA, CDR2 YSLEER. CDR3 length: 16 residues. CDR3 bases: TGCACCAGCAGCCGAGATTCCGTGTGGCATCCGGGTGACTACACCTTC. It yields the protein CTSSRDSVWHPGDYTF.

In regard to this clonotype: The junction differs from germline at one of its ends, possibly a read error. This chain joins TRBV11-2 and TRBJ2-2; a possible D gene is TRBD1 (5 bases). Germline V gene data show CDR1 as SGHAT and CDR2 as FQNNGV. This CDR3 region has 14 residues. The CDR3 bases are TGTACCAGCGAACAGACAGTAAACACATGGGAGCTGTTTTTT. This gives the protein CTSEQTVNTWELFF.

In this sample, this clonotype turned up once. J is TRBJ2-7 and V is TRBV11-2, with TRBD1 identical over 9 bases. This CDR3 is built from 15 residues. Germline lookup yields CDR1 SGHAT and CDR2 FQNNGV. V dropped 6 bases and J dropped 13; count of bases not matched to a gene: 19. CDR3 region: CASSPGTGPSYGQYF. CDR3 DNA: TGTGCCAGCAGTCCCGGGACAGGGCCCTCCTACGGGCAATACTTC. The whole variable domain, filled in from reference TRBV11-2 and TRBJ2-7, reads EAGVAQSPRYKIIEKRQSVAFWCNPISGHATLYWYQQILGQGPKLLIQFQNNGVVDDSQLPKDRFSAERLKGVDSTLKIQPAKLEDSAVYLCASSPGTGPSYGQYFGPGTRLTVT.

As to this clonotype: No conserved phenylalanine or tryptophan is present at the end of the CDR3, so a read error is the likely explanation. The V and J genes are TRBV6-1 and TRBJ1-2; no reliable D call. CDR3 length equals 12 residues. The germline V gene encodes CDR1 MNHNS and CDR2 SASEGT. The CDR3 nucleotides read TGTGCCAGCAGTGACCGTTTCTATTGCTACACCATT. Translation gives CASSDRFYCYTI.

CDR3 loop: CATSLGGLAGGRNTQYF. CDR3 sequence (DNA): TGTGCCACAAGCCTAGGGGGTTTAGCGGGAGGGCGAAATACGCAGTATTTT. V and J are TRBV11-3 and TRBJ2-3; TRBD2 aligns across 11 bases. In germline, CDR1 is SGHNT, CDR2 YENEEA. The CDR3 extends over 17 amino acids. Trimming at V came to 10 bases and at J to 7 bases, leaving 19 bases not matched to a gene.

This clonotype was picked up one time. The chain is built from TRBV6-2 or TRBV6-3 and TRBJ2-2; TRBD1 agrees at 7 bases. CDR1 and CDR2 from the germline V gene are MNHEY and SVGEGT. The CDR3 totals 16 residues. J was trimmed by 3 bases and V by 3 bases; bases with no gene match: 7. The CDR3 reads CASSYGQEADTGELFF. For the CDR3, the DNA is TGTGCCAGCAGTTATGGACAGGAAGCAGACACCGGGGAGCTGTTTTTT.

As regards this clonotype: No DNA is shown, since the ends of the CDR3 on it are uncertain; the CDR3 is the one TCRdb lists. This sequence joins TRBV11-2 and TRBJ2-2; TRBD1, the table's D call, was not compared with the DNA. The CDR3 comprises 16 residues, both ends counted. Germline CDR1 is SGHAT and CDR2 is FQNNGV. The CDR3 reads CASSLVGTGAAGELSF.